One sample yielded the 15 T cell receptor beta chains listed below, sequenced in a study of blood T cell repertoires in COVID-19. The protocol was immunoSEQ multiplex PCR, while the TCRdb copy is restricted to in-frame clones and leaves out a portion. The table shows 100,000 to 150,000 clones, with roughly four fifths occurring only once. The sequenced sample was peripheral blood. The receptors here all came from a human donor in a cohort sampled during active COVID-19.

This rearrangement joins TRBV10-3 to TRBJ2-7; D gene ambiguous. The CDR3 has 12 amino acids. Germline V CDR1 and CDR2: ENHRY, SYGVKD. V gave up 6 bases and J gave up 5 bases, with 11 bases separating them. CDR3 protein: CAISRLSHEQYF. DNA for the CDR3: TGTGCCATCAGCCGACTTAGCCACGAGCAGTACTTC.

V usage is TRBV5-1 and J usage is TRBJ1-2, with D possibly matching TRBD1 (6 bases). The CDR3 contains 15 residues. V lost 0 bases, J lost 5 bases, and 14 bases lay in between. CDR1 is SGHRS and CDR2 is YFSETQ in the germline V gene. Here the CDR3 DNA reads TGCGCCAGCAGCTTGGTTGGGGGGGCGAGGTATGGCTACACCTTC. Protein: CASSLVGGARYGYTF.

This clone has just a few counts. The chain joins TRBV30 to TRBJ2-1, with a possible D match to TRBD2 (5 bases). V was clipped by 4 bases and J by 8 bases, with 12 bases between them. Per germline, CDR1 GTSNPN and CDR2 SVGIG (reference sequence). The CDR3 covers 12 residues. The CDR3 nucleotides are TGTGCCTGGACAAGTGATAGCGATGAGCAGTTCTTC. It is translated as CAWTSDSDEQFF.

This chain links TRBV6-5 with TRBJ2-7; no firm D call. Trimming removed 5 bases at V and 4 bases at J, with 15 bases between. CDR1 is MNHEY, CDR2 SVGAGI, per germline. The CDR3 covers 14 residues. CDR3 in amino acids: CASSHLLVPYEQYF. In nucleotides, the CDR3 is TGTGCCAGCAGTCATTTACTGGTTCCATACGAGCAGTACTTC.

J is TRBJ2-5 and V is TRBV6-5; 8 bases are shared with TRBD1. With V trimmed by 6 bases and J by 7 bases, 10 bases remained unmatched. CDR3 length: 14 amino acids. Germline lookup yields CDR1 MNHEY and CDR2 SVGAGI. CDR3: CASSRGQGVVTQYF. Here the CDR3 DNA reads TGTGCCAGCAGCCGCGGACAGGGCGTCGTGACCCAGTACTTC.

The chain is built from TRBV4-1 and TRBJ1-1, with TRBD1 identical over 8 bases. The CDR3 length is 14 residues. J was trimmed by 4 bases and V by 3 bases; bases with no gene match: 4. The germline CDR1 and CDR2 sequences are MGHRA and YSYEKL. For the CDR3, the DNA is TGCGCCAGCAGCCACCGGACAGGGTCCACTGAAGCTTTCTTT. Its protein is CASSHRTGSTEAFF.

Details on this clone: In the same sample, other DNA sequences code for this CDR3. This sequence joins TRBV11-2 and TRBJ2-7; D not resolved. Germline values: CDR1 SGHAT, CDR2 FQNNGV. This CDR3 region has 11 residues. V was clipped by 4 bases and J by 3 bases, with 4 bases between them. The CDR3 region has the DNA TGTGCCAGCAGCTCAAACTACGAGCAGTACTTC. Protein sequence: CASSSNYEQYF. Together with reference TRBV11-2 and TRBJ2-7, the CDR3 gives the full variable domain: EAGVAQSPRYKIIEKRQSVAFWCNPISGHATLYWYQQILGQGPKLLIQFQNNGVVDDSQLPKDRFSAERLKGVDSTLKIQPAKLEDSAVYLCASSSNYEQYFGPGTRLTVT.

V is TRBV6-4 and J is TRBJ2-5, with 8 bases that match TRBD2. The trim removed 10 bases at V and 1 base at J, leaving 17 bases unmatched. This CDR3 region has 17 residues. CDR1 is MRHNA, CDR2 SNTAGT, per germline. The CDR3, as DNA: TGTGCCACCCCCGGACTAGCTCAAGGCCCAGGCCAAGAGACCCAGTACTTC. This sequence encodes CATPGLAQGPGQETQYF.

The chain combines TRBV27 with TRBJ2-7; TRBD1 agrees at 8 bases. CDR3 length: 16 amino acids. Germline loops: CDR1 MNHEY, CDR2 SMNVEV (reference sequence). V shed 4 bases, J shed 0 bases, and the junction held 8 bases outside the gene matches. CDR3 protein: CASSSQDRASSYEQYF. The CDR3 coding sequence is TGTGCCAGCAGTTCCCAGGACAGGGCTTCCTCCTACGAGCAGTACTTC.

The chain is built from TRBV19 and TRBJ2-3, with TRBD1 matching 8 bases. Germline V CDR1 and CDR2: LNHDA, SQIVND (reference sequence). This CDR3 has 13 residues. V was clipped by 2 bases and J by 6 bases; unmatched bases: 1. The CDR3 loop reads CASSITGGDTQYF. The CDR3 DNA sequence: TGTGCCAGTAGTATAACAGGGGGGGATACGCAGTATTTT.

The rearrangement uses TRBV29-1 and TRBJ2-1, with 7 bases fitting TRBD2. Trimming cost V 3 bases and J 6 bases; bases outside gene matches: 17. Germline-derived CDR1 and CDR2 are SQVTM and ANQGSEA. The CDR3 contains 17 residues. The CDR3 loop is CSVDRVSAGARPNEQFF. In DNA form, the CDR3 reads TGCAGCGTTGATAGGGTCTCGGCGGGAGCCAGGCCCAATGAGCAGTTCTTC.

V gene TRBV6-2 or TRBV6-3 combines with J gene TRBJ1-2; TRBD1 agrees at 7 bases. After removal of 4 bases from V and 3 bases from J, the junction contained 8 bases not matched to a gene. The germline gives CDR1 MNHEY, CDR2 SVGEGT. The CDR3 length is 15 residues. The DNA for the CDR3 is TGTGCCAGCAGTTTTTCCGGACAGGTCCACTATGGCTACACCTTC. It codes for CASSFSGQVHYGYTF.

This clone came up a few times. V gene TRBV7-9 combines with J gene TRBJ1-5; tentative D call: TRBD1 (6 bases). The CDR3 is made up of 13 amino acids. From germline, CDR1 is SEHNR and CDR2 FQNEAQ (reference sequence). The V end was cut by 6 bases, the J end by 3 bases, with 9 bases between. CDR3 in DNA: TGTGCCAGCAGTACAGGGAACAATCAGCCCCAGCATTTT. Its protein is CASSTGNNQPQHF.

This chain uses TRBV10-3 with TRBJ1-3, with TRBD1 as a possible D gene (5 bases). V lost 0 bases, J lost 4 bases, and 10 bases lay in between. Germline V gene lookup returns CDR1 ENHRY and CDR2 SYGVKD. The CDR3 is 15 amino acids. CDR3 protein: CAISESRVGGNTIYF. Here the CDR3 DNA reads TGTGCCATCAGTGAGTCCAGGGTCGGCGGAAACACCATATATTTT.

The rearrangement uses TRBV9 and TRBJ1-4, with 7 bases fitting TRBD1. This CDR3 contains 15 residues. The V segment lost 4 bases and the J segment 4 bases; nucleotides outside the gene matches: 7. The germline gives CDR1 SGDLS, CDR2 YYNGEE. The CDR3 is CASSPGGVLNEKLFF. The CDR3 DNA reads TGTGCCAGCAGCCCAGGGGGAGTACTTAATGAAAAACTGTTTTTT.